This T cell receptor beta chain was recorded in a study of control samples from healthy donors and cancer patients. The assay was immunoSEQ multiplex PCR, and TCRdb's table has in-frame clones only and misses some. The table records about 160,000 clones, about 94% of them present only once. V lost 8 bases and J 0 bases, leaving 11 bases between the germline ends. The CDR3 spans 14 residues. Per the germline V gene, CDR1 is MDHEN and CDR2 is SYDVKM. This rearrangement joins TRBV28 to TRBJ1-5; tentatively, D is TRBD1 (5 bases). The receptor's source is a woman aged 40 to 50 in good health. Sequencing was performed on blood. CDR3 in amino acids: CASSSGGSNQPQHF. The CDR3 nucleotides are TGTGCCAGCTCCTCCGGGGGTAGCAATCAGCCCCAGCATTTT.